This TCR beta chain was captured in a study of T cell repertoires in cytomegalovirus infection. Study details: Matching HLA type and CMV infection were both indicated by public TCR beta signatures. General study points: Cumulative frequency of public TCR beta families picked out carriers of CMV plus the relevant HLA. The response measured ex vivo was dominated by TCR beta clonotypes (HLA-C-restricted and CMV-specific).

This clonotype was detected only a few times. Its specificity is not known. In TCRdb, the reads were re-called with MiXCR into one record per CDR3 protein. The sample includes some 180,000 distinct CDR3 sequences, about a tenth seen only once; the top ten take approximately 4.3%. The clonotype comes from a human donor in good health (CMV status not recorded). Some clones in this sample may be carry-over from other donors' samples. The sequenced material came from PBMCs.

CDR3 sequence: CASLRTGRRETQYF. The CDR3 DNA reads as TGTGCCAGCTTGAGGACAGGGAGACGAGAGACCCAGTACTTC. The V and J genes are TRBV28 and TRBJ2-5; TRBD1 agrees at 8 bases. J lost 4 bases, V lost 8 bases, and 9 bases had no gene match. Germline loops: CDR1 MDHEN, CDR2 SYDVKM. The CDR3 consists of 14 residues.